These 17 T cell receptor beta chains share one sample of origin, sequenced in a study of T cell repertoires in cytomegalovirus infection. TCRdb used MiXCR to reprocess the reads, holding one entry per CDR3 protein. The table records under 500,000 distinct CDR3 sequences, more than 40% of them present only once. Their antigens are not known. Specimen: cultured PBMCs, collected from culture after CMV antigen stimulation. These receptors all come from a human donor in good health (CMV status not recorded). Some clones in this sample may be carry-over from other donors' samples.

V usage is TRBV28 and J usage is TRBJ1-5; perhaps TRBD1 as D (5 bases). V was shortened by 5 bases and J by 9 bases, with 17 bases between the two germline ends. CDR3 size: 14 residues. Germline V CDR1 and CDR2: MDHEN, SYDVKM. The CDR3 nucleotides read TGTGCCAGCAGTCGGGAGGGACTCTTCTTGCCCCAGCATTTT. As protein: CASSREGLFLPQHF.

A few counts support this clonotype. This sequence joins TRBV7-2 and TRBJ2-3; 13 positions match TRBD2. After removal of 4 bases from V and 2 bases from J, the junction contained 9 bases not matched to a gene. This CDR3 is built from 18 residues. CDR1 and CDR2 (germline): SGHTA, FQGNSA. CDR3 sequence: CASSSRGTSGTSTDTQYF. For the CDR3, the DNA is TGTGCCAGCAGCTCGCGAGGGACTAGCGGGACCTCCACAGATACGCAGTATTTT. Full variable domain (remainder filled in from reference TRBV7-2 and TRBJ2-3): GAGVSQSPSNKVTEKGKDVELRCDPISGHTALYWYRQSLGQGLEFLIYFQGNSAPDKSGLPSDRFSAERTGGSVSTLTIQRTQQEDSAVYLCASSSRGTSGTSTDTQYFGPGTRLTVL.

The chain combines TRBV5-1 with TRBJ2-7; TRBD1 matches 8 bases. The CDR3 consists of 14 residues. V dropped 4 bases and J dropped 7; count of bases not matched to a gene: 10. The germline V gene has CDR1 SGHRS and CDR2 YFSETQ. This CDR3 is CASSIDGQGEEQYF. The DNA for the CDR3 is TGCGCCAGCAGCATAGATGGACAGGGCGAAGAGCAGTACTTC.

This chain joins TRBV4-1 and TRBJ2-1; 8 positions agree with TRBD2. The CDR3 spans 18 residues. Unmatched junction bases numbered 12, after V lost 0 bases and J lost 5 bases. Germline assignment: CDR1 MGHRA and CDR2 YSYEKL. CDR3 sequence: CASSQDISSGLGNNEQFF. In DNA form, the CDR3 reads TGCGCCAGCAGCCAAGATATAAGTTCGGGACTAGGGAACAATGAGCAGTTCTTC.

This chain connects TRBV2 to TRBJ2-1; D not resolved. Germline assignment: CDR1 SNHLY and CDR2 FYNNEI. The CDR3 has 13 amino acids. V was cut by 10 bases and J by 5 bases, with 15 bases left in between. The CDR3 DNA reads as TGTGCCACTCTATCGTCCCCTCACAATGAGCAGTTCTTC. This encodes CATLSSPHNEQFF.

This clonotype was seen a few times. CDR3 DNA sequence: TGTGCCAGCAGTCGGCGTGGACTAGCGGGAGAACCCTACGAGCAGTACTTC. It codes for CASSRRGLAGEPYEQYF. The chain is built from TRBV6-5 and TRBJ2-7, with 13 bases matching TRBD2. Germline assignment: CDR1 MNHEY and CDR2 SVGAGI. CDR3 length: 17 amino acids. V shed 5 bases and J 2 bases; nucleotides not matched to a gene: 9.

This clonotype was seen just once. The V and J genes are TRBV19 and TRBJ1-5, with a tentative D call TRBD1 (5 bases). V shed 7 bases and J shed 2 bases, with 21 bases lying between them. Germline V CDR1 and CDR2: LNHDA, SQIVND (reference sequence). CDR3 length equals 17 residues. CDR3 protein: CASMDGGGVGGNQPQHF. DNA of the CDR3: TGTGCCAGTATGGACGGGGGTGGTGTAGGGGGCAATCAGCCCCAGCATTTT.

This chain uses TRBV11-2 with TRBJ1-6, with D hard to call. The CDR3 totals 13 residues. V was clipped by 2 bases and J by 8 bases, with 7 bases between them. Looked up from germline, CDR1 is SGHAT and CDR2 is FQNNGV. The CDR3 DNA reads as TGTGCCAGCAGCTTACAGGTTTATTCACCCCTCCACTTT. Translated: CASSLQVYSPLHF. The full variable domain, its missing parts supplied by reference TRBV11-2 and TRBJ1-6, is EAGVAQSPRYKIIEKRQSVAFWCNPISGHATLYWYQQILGQGPKLLIQFQNNGVVDDSQLPKDRFSAERLKGVDSTLKIQPAKLEDSAVYLCASSLQVYSPLHFGNGTRLTVT.

The chain employs TRBV24-1 and TRBJ2-5, with a tentative D call TRBD1 (5 bases). The CDR3 contains 17 residues. V lost 7 bases, J lost 0 bases, and 20 bases lay in between. CDR1 is KGHDR and CDR2 is SFDVKD in the germline V gene. The CDR3 DNA sequence: TGTGCCACCAGCGCCGGCCCCTCGGACAAGTACCAAGAGACCCAGTACTTC. Its translation: CATSAGPSDKYQETQYF.

Only one count was recorded for this clonotype. This sequence joins TRBV15 and TRBJ2-5; TRBD2 is a possible D gene (5 bases). This CDR3 is built from 15 residues. With 5 bases removed from V and 0 bases from J, the gap between germline ends came to 13 bases. Germline-derived CDR1 and CDR2 are LNHNV and YYDKDF (reference sequence). CDR3 protein: CATSGRRGYQETQYF. The CDR3 region has the DNA TGTGCCACCAGCGGCCGGAGAGGGTACCAAGAGACCCAGTACTTC.

CDR3 sequence reads: CASSPQGTYLSTDTQYF. The CDR3 bases are TGTGCCAGCAGCCCGCAGGGGACCTATCTTAGCACAGATACGCAGTATTTT. This chain uses TRBV7-8 with TRBJ2-3; perhaps TRBD1 as D (6 bases). The germline V gene encodes CDR1 SGHVS and CDR2 FQNEAQ. Trimming removed 5 bases at V and 0 bases at J, with 18 bases between. CDR3 length: 17 residues.

This rearrangement joins TRBV12-3 or TRBV12-4 to TRBJ1-1; tentatively, D is TRBD1 (5 bases). This CDR3 region has 12 residues. The V gene lost 6 bases and the J gene lost 10 bases, with 15 bases spanning the gap. The CDR3, as DNA: TGTGCCAGCAGCAGGGTTGGGTGGCGAGCTTTCTTT. Its translation is CASSRVGWRAFF.

CDR3 loop: CASSYSMWGGYGYTF. CDR3 nucleotides: TGTGCCAGCAGTTACTCGATGTGGGGGGGTTATGGCTACACCTTC. J is TRBJ1-2 and V is TRBV6-5, with D tentatively TRBD1 (5 bases). The CDR3 extends over 15 amino acids. V shed 0 bases and J shed 5 bases, with 13 bases lying between them. Germline-derived CDR1 and CDR2 are MNHEY and SVGAGI.

The chain employs TRBV7-2 and TRBJ2-1; D is unclear. The V gene's germline CDR1 is SGHTA and CDR2 FQGNSA. This CDR3 is built from 12 residues. The V and J ends lost 3 bases and 9 bases respectively, with 9 bases between them. The CDR3 DNA reads TGTGCCAGCAGCTTTTTCGGGCGTGAGCAGTTCTTC. This translates into CASSFFGREQFF. The variable domain in full, with the rest retrieved from reference TRBV7-2 and TRBJ2-1, is GAGVSQSPSNKVTEKGKDVELRCDPISGHTALYWYRQSLGQGLEFLIYFQGNSAPDKSGLPSDRFSAERTGGSVSTLTIQRTQQEDSAVYLCASSFFGREQFFGPGTRLTVL.

The sample holds a few counts of this clonotype. This chain joins TRBV7-2 and TRBJ2-7; no clear D. This CDR3 has 12 amino acids. CDR1 is SGHTA and CDR2 is FQGNSA in the germline V gene. V shed 2 bases and J shed 1 base, with 3 bases lying between them. CDR3 DNA: TGTGCCAGCAGCTTAATATCCTACGAGCAGTACTTC. This translates into CASSLISYEQYF.

This chain links TRBV12-3 or TRBV12-4 with TRBJ2-1; 15 positions agree with TRBD2. The V gene end was trimmed by 3 bases and the J gene end by 2 bases; junction bases not matched to a gene: 5. CDR3 length: 18 amino acids. The CDR3 DNA reads TGTGCCAGCAGTTTTGGGACTAGCGGGGGGAAGACCTACAATGAGCAGTTCTTC. Encoded protein: CASSFGTSGGKTYNEQFF.

The table lists this clonotype with a few counts. The gene calls are TRBV6-2 or TRBV6-3 and TRBJ2-7, with TRBD2 matching over 10 bases. There are 14 residues in the CDR3. Germline CDR1 and CDR2: MNHEY and SVGEGT. V shed 6 bases, J shed 5 bases, and the junction held 7 bases outside the gene matches. In DNA form, the CDR3 reads TGTGCCAGCAGCTCCTCCGGGACTAGCGACGAGCAGTACTTC. Encoded protein: CASSSSGTSDEQYF.